Sequencing of this T cell receptor (beta chain) was carried out in a study of CXCR3-negative and CXCR3-positive naive CD8 T cells (dated by TCRdb to the late 2010s). Context from the whole study: About 150 million TRB reads were obtained in total, roughly 1.5 +/- 0.3 million reads per library. The diversity and physicochemical repertoire analyses included 11 donors pooled from two independent experiments. TRBV-TRBJ cluster analysis included naive subsets from 5 or 6 donors and memory cells from 3 donors.

CDR1 and CDR2 were assigned from the germline V gene as MGHRA and YSYEKL. Its CDR3 holds 17 amino acids, cysteine through phenylalanine. The entry carries no DNA sequence. Overall study outcomes, separate from this receptor: TRB CDR3s from CXCR3-positive naive cells showed higher hydrophobicity (lower Kidera factor 4), lower energy, and higher strength and volume indices than CXCR3-negative naive cells. Within the same donor, TRBV-TRBJ usage looked similar between naive CXCR3-negative and CXCR3-positive cells, but memory cells had distinct patterns. Surface CD5, linked to self-reactivity in mice, was comparable between naive subsets; TCR interaction strength was therefore also inferred from TRB CDR3 physicochemical properties. Both naive subsets had comparably high repertoire diversity, while memory CD8+ T cells had much lower repertoire diversity. Freshly isolated PBMCs were used for most assays because CXCR3 expression partially decreased after cryopreservation.

Concerning this clonotype: Which antigen it targets is not known.

For every CD8+ T cell subset, 300,000 cells were flow-sorted straight into RLT lysis buffer, and each subset was sorted in triplicate. To keep memory contaminants out, a stringent definition of naive CD8+ T cells was applied: CD45RO-CCR7+CD27+CD95-. Standard density gradient centrifugation was used to isolate peripheral blood mononuclear cells from buffy coats. A FACSAria III was used to flow-sort naive CXCR3-negative and CXCR3-positive CD8+ T cells. Total RNA was extracted from sorted cells with an RNeasy Mini Kit. TCRdb lists the instrument as NextSeq 550. The Human TCR Profiling Kit (MiLaboratory) was used to make UMI-labeled 5' RACE TRB cDNA libraries. The full amount of extracted RNA was used for cDNA synthesis, and the full amount of resulting cDNA was used for PCR amplification. Libraries were prepared in parallel with an identical number of PCR cycles. Processing in the source paper ran as follows. With a requirement of at least two reads per UMI, MIGEC and MiXCR extracted about 50,000 +/- 10,000 unique UMI-labeled TRB cDNA molecules per library. On average, roughly 40,000 +/- 10,000 functional in-frame TRB CDR3 nucleotide clonotypes lacking stop codons were found per library. After downsampling to 5000 UMI-labeled TRB molecules per sample, diversity metrics, including normalized Shannon-Wiener and Chao1, were computed in VDJtools. VDJtools was used to calculate clonotype-size-weighted physicochemical properties of the central five CDR3 residues, namely interaction energy, strength, volume and Kidera factor 4. TCRdb reprocessed the reads and provides one entry for every CDR3 protein sequence; no DNA is given. TCRdb's processing, not the study's, gives the V and J calls here. This sample's clone table shows some 6,700 distinct CDR3 sequences. The biggest ten clones account for more than 1.1% of the sample.

The rearranged chain carries TRBV4-1 and TRBJ1-1. Specimen: naive CXCR3- CD8+ T cells from blood. The sample's cell subset or site label is to be understood as: CD45RO-CCR7+CD27+CD95- naive CD8+ T cells lacking CXCR3 (TNR3-). This clonotype originated in a human donor in good health. Some clones in this sample may be carry-over from other donors' samples. The CDR3 loop reads CASSQEDLGPVGTEAFF.